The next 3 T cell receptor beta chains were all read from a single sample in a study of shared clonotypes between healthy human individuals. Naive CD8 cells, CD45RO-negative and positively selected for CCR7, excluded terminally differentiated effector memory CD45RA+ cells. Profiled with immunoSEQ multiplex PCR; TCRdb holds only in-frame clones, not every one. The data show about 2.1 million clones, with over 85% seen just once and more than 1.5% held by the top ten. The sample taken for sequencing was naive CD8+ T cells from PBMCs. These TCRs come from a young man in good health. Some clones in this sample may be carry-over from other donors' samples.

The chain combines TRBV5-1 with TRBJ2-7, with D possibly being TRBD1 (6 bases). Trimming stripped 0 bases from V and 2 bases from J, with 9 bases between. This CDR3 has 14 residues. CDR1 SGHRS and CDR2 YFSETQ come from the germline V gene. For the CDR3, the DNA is TGCGCCAGCAGCTTGGGACAGGTCCCCTACGAGCAGTACTTC. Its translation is CASSLGQVPYEQYF. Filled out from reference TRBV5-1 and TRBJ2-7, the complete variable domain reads KAGVTQTPRYLIKTRGQQVTLSCSPISGHRSVSWYQQTPGQGLQFLFEYFSETQRNKGNFPGRFSGRQFSNSRSEMNVSTLELGDSALYLCASSLGQVPYEQYFGPGTRLTVT.

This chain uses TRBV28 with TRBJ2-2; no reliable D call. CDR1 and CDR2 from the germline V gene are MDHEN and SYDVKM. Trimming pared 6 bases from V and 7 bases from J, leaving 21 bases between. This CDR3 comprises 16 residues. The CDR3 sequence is CASRPRRVVARGELFF. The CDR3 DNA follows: TGTGCCAGCAGACCCCGCCGGGTTGTGGCGCGCGGGGAGCTGTTTTTT.

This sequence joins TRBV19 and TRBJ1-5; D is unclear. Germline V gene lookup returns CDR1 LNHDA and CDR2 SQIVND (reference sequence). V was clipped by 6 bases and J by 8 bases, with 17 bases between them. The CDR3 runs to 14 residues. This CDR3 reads CASRLPGIAEPQHF. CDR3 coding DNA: TGTGCCAGTAGACTTCCCGGGATCGCGGAGCCCCAGCATTTT.